The sequence of this TCR beta chain was determined in a study of T cells after posttransplantation cyclophosphamide (dated by TCRdb to between 2015 and 2016). The study in broad terms: T cell repertoire reconstitution was tracked by TRB sequencing after myeloablative bone marrow transplantation in which posttransplantation cyclophosphamide was used as GVHD prophylaxis. Public TRB sequences were checked against a database of over 3,500 sequences associated with responses to pathogens, tumor antigens, self-antigens and alloantigens. Blood from every one of the approximately 36 PTCy patients who had 1-year posttransplant specimens underwent TRB sequencing. In 3 patients, TRB sequencing was also performed on up to 3 more blood samples taken 2 to 5.2 years after transplant, and in several patients, pretransplant blood was also TRB-sequenced. Because TRA and TRB clonality were tightly correlated in fewer than 10 samples, subsequent TCR analyses were focused on TRB only. Antigen receptor sequencing was done on samples from 35 PTCy-treated patients and from approximately 15 related bone marrow donors of those patients.

The cysteine opens and the phenylalanine closes a CDR3 of 13 amino acids. Only the CDR3 portion is preserved as DNA: 39 bases, with reading frame beginning at the first base. The germline V gene specifies MNHEY as CDR1 and SVGAGI as CDR2. V and J lose 2 bases and 7 bases, and a span of 6 bases separates them. This clone was counted ten times or more. The antigen this receptor binds is unknown. Base qualities are not at hand, and no much larger clone is one base apart. Points the paper makes about the study in general: Donor-recipient similarity was low at 1-2 months but increased during the first year, and donor CD8+ memory clones often dominated later blood repertoires. Across the 45 to 55 patients, TRB clonality was highly associated with recipient CMV seropositivity and CMV reactivation, and diversity with PTCy was similar to that in the CNI/methotrexate controls. The TRB repertoires of T cells infiltrating skin or GI tract showed only limited overlap with the TRB repertoires of T cells in blood.

On the day of marrow donation, related bone marrow donors gave peripheral blood samples. Mononuclear cells from peripheral blood and bone marrow were separated by Ficoll-Hypaque density centrifugation and then cryopreserved. TRB sequencing used genomic DNA with the immunoSEQ assay at survey resolution or the hsTCRB kit. Regarding the original processing steps: The immunoSEQ software handled initial read processing, and the LymphoSeq R package was used for repertoire analyses. Clonality was computed as 1 minus normalized Shannon entropy; Gini coefficient was also calculated for each TRB dataset. Phenotypes of unsorted samples were inferred by mapping TRB sequences from sorted subsets of the recipient or donor onto unsorted samples of the same recipient. TCRdb mirrors the immuneACCESS table, restricted to in-frame sequences. Some clones are absent from its copies; in checked studies, under half trace to an unresolved V gene, and the reason for the others is unknown. V and J calls and clone size follow that table, whereas D and trimming were derived from the DNA. With 30,000 to 45,000 clones recorded, this sample contains no clone counted only once. Roughly 1.1% of the sample is taken by the ten largest.

This TCR was recovered from a girl aged 5-17 years in good health, CMV-negative, and a related stem cell transplant donor. Sequenced input: PBMCs. The chain was built from TRBV6-5 and TRBJ1-6, with a weak D call of TRBD1 (5 bases match). CDR3 sequence: CASSYRQNSPLHF. The DNA sequence is as follows: TGTGCCAGCAGTTACCGACAGAATTCACCCCTCCACTTT.